Listed here is a single T cell receptor beta chain. Its antigen is as yet unknown. TCRdb called the multiplex PCR reads again in MiXCR, with one record for every CDR3 protein. The sample lists 150,000 to 200,000 distinct CDR3 sequences; 25% to 40% were seen once. The data were obtained in a study of breast tumors, draining lymph nodes, adjacent tissues. Whole-study results and caveats: The data were judged consistent with most tumor T cells coming from lymph node and expanding in tumor.

The germline gives CDR1 MDHEN, CDR2 SYDVKM. Trimming removed 6 bases from V and 7 bases from J, with 19 bases in between. This CDR3 contains 15 residues. The lymph nodes were axillary draining lymph nodes from breast cancer patients. The clonotype was recovered from a female donor with breast cancer. Some clones in this sample may be carry-over from other donors' samples. This sequence joins TRBV28 and TRBJ2-1; D may correspond to TRBD1 or TRBD2 (5 bases each). Sequenced material: axillary lymph node tissue. The CDR3 coding sequence is TGTGCCAGCAGCCAACGGCCGAGGGGTCGGAATGAGCAGTTCTTC. It encodes CASSQRPRGRNEQFF.